Sequencing of this TCR beta chain was carried out in a study of tumor-infiltrating lymphocytes in localized non-small cell lung cancer. Study-wide context: Patients included smokers and never-smokers with various histologies, some sampled after neoadjuvant chemotherapy. Whole-study results and caveats: Technical variation could not be separated from intratumor heterogeneity here.

Of note for this clone: Its antigen is still unknown.

CDR3 length: 12 residues. From germline, CDR1 is SGHTA and CDR2 FQGNSA. Trimming at V came to 1 base and at J to 12 bases, leaving 3 bases not matched to a gene. Generated by immunoSEQ multiplex PCR, the TCRdb table keeps only in-frame clones and is missing some. The data show roughly 24,000 clones, 60% to 75% seen once. V usage is TRBV7-2 and J usage is TRBJ2-1; TRBD1 matches at 7 bases. The sequencing sample was made of lung tumor tissue. This clonotype was obtained from a human donor with non-small cell lung cancer. CDR3 coding DNA: TGTGCCAGCAGCTTAGGAAGGACAGGGCAGTTCTTC. It specifies CASSLGRTGQFF.